This is a list of T cell receptor beta chains from one sample in a study of blood T cell repertoires in COVID-19. Sequencing used immunoSEQ multiplex PCR; TCRdb keeps in-frame clones, though not all of them. The table shows 400,000 to 550,000 clones, with 70% to 90% occurring only once. Sequenced: PBMCs or T cells enriched from blood (not recorded which). The receptors here all came from a young woman with acute COVID-19. Each CDR3 is given without its conserved first and last residue.

J | V | CDR3
TRBJ1-2 | TRBV3-1/TRBV3-2 | ASSQPGTQGYT
TRBJ2-3 | TRBV2 | ASAGQSLSTQY
TRBJ2-7 | TRBV18 | ASSPGTSGSYEQY
TRBJ2-5 | TRBV7-7 | ASSSGVAGWGETQY
TRBJ1-4 | TRBV7-9 | ASSAKLRQGKEKLF
TRBJ2-5 | TRBV20-1 | SAAGEETQY
TRBJ2-5 | TRBV5-1 | ASSFNPRGSSPETQY
TRBJ2-1 | TRBV27 | ASSRQDNEQF
TRBJ2-3 | TRBV5-4 | ASSLASASADTQY
TRBJ1-2 | TRBV30 | AWSPDRDIYGYT
TRBJ2-1 | TRBV27 | ASSLTSSYNEQF
TRBJ2-3 | TRBV6-5 | ASMKVSGGADTQY
TRBJ2-7 | TRBV19 | ASSYSSGSSYEQY
TRBJ1-5 | TRBV7-2 | ASSLVNQGQPQH
TRBJ1-4 | TRBV10-3 | AISAARENEKLF
TRBJ2-2 | TRBV19 | ASSRRGSGRASTGELF
TRBJ1-5 | TRBV7-9 | ASTGSGNQPQH
TRBJ2-5 | TRBV6-5 | ASSYSDLETQETQY
TRBJ2-7 | TRBV7-9 | ASSHAGQSAYEQY
TRBJ1-6 | TRBV9 | ASSPETGESSPLH
TRBJ2-7 | TRBV5-1 | ASSYNRQGISPTAQY
TRBJ1-6 | TRBV7-2 | ASSSQGTHNSPLH
TRBJ1-5 | TRBV19 | ASSMGQPNQPQH
TRBJ2-7 | TRBV23-1 | ASSLVATVSSYEQY
TRBJ2-5 | TRBV7-2 | ASSSRAGEPETQY
TRBJ1-6 | TRBV6-5 | ASIAGTGNISPLH
TRBJ2-3 | TRBV7-2 | ASSLGTSGSADTQY
TRBJ1-5 | TRBV28 | ASRQGARQPQH
TRBJ2-7 | TRBV27 | ASRKTVTGAYEQY
TRBJ2-3 | TRBV2 | ASRRGSTDTQY
TRBJ2-3 | TRBV5-1 | ASSLSFGGGAEDTQY
TRBJ2-5 | TRBV7-9 | ASSLRSVQETQY
TRBJ2-1 | TRBV14 | ASSTGGAGEQF
TRBJ2-2 | TRBV6-4 | ASSHRMNTGELF
TRBJ1-1 | TRBV12-3/TRBV12-4 | ASSLIQGEAF
TRBJ1-6 | TRBV30 | AWISGTGKNSPLH
TRBJ1-6 | TRBV5-1 | ASSSGLGSPLH
TRBJ2-7 | TRBV28 | ASTDRVASYEQY
TRBJ1-2 | TRBV4-1 | ASSQDQYGYT
TRBJ1-1 | TRBV3-1/TRBV3-2 | ASSPRDRPAEAF
TRBJ2-7 | TRBV7-2 | ASSFGGGGYYEQY
TRBJ2-2 | TRBV1 | TSSHGLAVTGELF
TRBJ2-5 | TRBV5-1 | ASSPGQDGRRETQY
TRBJ2-1 | TRBV7-6 | ASTQLASSYNEQF
TRBJ2-1 | TRBV11-2 | ASSFRLDIPAGENEQF
TRBJ1-6 | TRBV5-1 | ASSLGGTDNSPLH
TRBJ2-5 | TRBV7-4 | ASSSLAGGGTQY
TRBJ2-1 | TRBV5-1 | ASSFGGAEQF
TRBJ1-2 | TRBV10-1 | ASSPGTGKDGYT
TRBJ1-2 | TRBV7-6 | ASSLGEGGYGYT
TRBJ1-3 | TRBV18 | ASSEGTTSGNTIY
TRBJ2-7 | TRBV6-5 | ASSNYPSGSYEQY
TRBJ1-2 | TRBV29-1 | SVRWDTSYGYT
TRBJ2-7 | TRBV28 | ASLDRGRSDEQY
TRBJ2-7 | TRBV6-1 | ASSASGGQGAYEQY